The entry below gives a single T cell receptor (beta chain) sequence along with its context. The data are from a study of blood T cell repertoires in COVID-19. Study details: The United States, Italy and Spain supplied acute and convalescent COVID-19 samples. Sample material is recorded as cDNA or gDNA derived from T cells, B-cell-depleted T cells, or PBMCs.

Germline loops: CDR1 LGHDT, CDR2 YNNKEL (reference sequence). V was pared by 2 bases and J by 1 base, with 9 bases between. CDR3 length: 14 residues. Original processing notes: By means of reference gene primer amplification, nucleated cell counts were estimated. Sequencing used immunoSEQ multiplex PCR; TCRdb keeps in-frame clones, though not all of them. For V, J and clone size, that table is used; D and trimming come from the DNA. The sample consists of fewer than 350,000 clones, 65% to 90% of them appearing once. The chain employs TRBV3-1 (or the pseudogene TRBV3-2) and TRBJ2-7; D possibly corresponds to TRBD2 (5 bases). This receptor was obtained from a woman aged 60-75 years with active or convalescent COVID-19. Sequenced: peripheral blood. The CDR3 is CASSQIRGSYEQYF. CDR3 DNA sequence: TGTGCCAGCAGCCAAATACGGGGTTCCTACGAGCAGTACTTC.